This TCR beta chain was documented in a study of T-cell memory formation after mild COVID-19. Study-wide context: The two donors had largely donor-specific TCR clusters.

TCRdb re-called the 5' RACE reads through MiXCR, storing one row per CDR3 protein. Among over 450,000 distinct CDR3 sequences listed, approximately 20% were seen once. As for this clonotype: Its antigen is currently unknown.

Regarding the study as a whole: Unconfirmed was the SARS-CoV-2 specificity of second-wave clones that peaked on day 37. Day 15 to 85 contracting clones showed balanced CD4/CD8; day 15 to 37 expanders favored CD4+.

Per the germline V gene, CDR1 is MNHEY and CDR2 is SVGAGI. With 2 bases removed from V and 6 bases from J, the gap between germline ends came to 11 bases. The CDR3 totals 13 residues. The TCR comes from an adult woman who had mild COVID-19 (a few samples of this study predate the infection). Cell type and time point are not known. The genes are TRBV6-5 and TRBJ2-7; D gene uncertain. Sequenced input: PBMCs or a T cell subset sorted from them (not recorded which). The CDR3 coding sequence is TGTGCCAGCAGTTACCTACAGAATGGCGAGCAGTACTTC. Residues: CASSYLQNGEQYF.